This T cell receptor (beta chain) was retrieved from a study of beta chain features in type 1 diabetes (dated by TCRdb to the late 2010s). Concerning the study at large: No differences in mean age, gender distribution, total cell number or subset yield were found between patients and healthy donors. Across all samples, fewer than 110,000,000 sorted cells were examined, and cell number per subset correlated strongly with RNA yield. The study compared TCRB repertoires of sorted circulating CD4+ T cell subsets between recently diagnosed type 1 diabetes patients and matched healthy donors. Naive and central memory subsets were obtained from all 30 or so donors, but regulatory and stem cell-like memory subsets were isolated from only 8 patients and roughly 8 healthy donors. On the study overall, not on this receptor specifically: Because small numbers of individuals were included in the HLA sub-analyses, any influence of HLA type on TCRB rearrangement was left unresolved. PCR might favor shorter templates, but patient and control samples were amplified and corrected together, so any skew would affect both groups equally. Naive, central memory and regulatory TCRB repertoires appeared more similar among patients than among healthy donors. At VDJ recombination sites, type 1 diabetes patients had fewer insertions and more deleted nucleotides, which implies abnormalities in thymic rearrangement. A moderate but significant shortening of TCRB CDR3 length was observed in type 1 diabetes patients in all four CD4+ subsets. Sequencing cDNA rather than genomic DNA could over-represent highly expressing activated cells, although activation and CD3 levels did not differ between groups.

From each donor, a single peripheral blood sample of about 110 mL on average was drawn into heparinised tubes. A BD FACSAria II was used to sort naive, central memory, regulatory and stem cell-like memory CD4+ T cells with a panel that included CD45RO, CCR7, CD25, CD127, CD95 and CD27. A purity above 95% was achieved for all sorted populations. Right away, PBMCs were isolated by Lymphoprep density gradient centrifugation and were stained directly, with no culture step. Samples were stained and sorted in pairs, with one healthy donor and one patient per experiment, so that batch effects were minimized. A distance of 7 bases separates the germline ends of V and J, which lose 7 bases and 10 bases respectively. The germline V gene (reference sequence) supplies CDR1 DFQATT and CDR2 SNEGSKA. The CDR3 goes from the cysteine to the phenylalanine over 8 residues. Only the CDR3 DNA stays, 24 bases, in frame from base 1.

Turning to this clone: It has no known antigen specificity. One base away there is no much larger clone; base qualities are not given.

The entire amount of isolated RNA was reverse transcribed using the High Capacity cDNA Reverse Transcription Kit, so the sequenced TCRB transcripts were expressed ones. Deep immunoSEQ sequencing was performed on naive, central memory and regulatory T cell samples, with an average of about 3.6 million total reads per sample. After sorted cells were lysed in RLT buffer, RNA was extracted with DNase-treated RNeasy Micro or Mini kits, with the choice depending on cell number. To prevent cross-contamination, each cell subset was processed individually, whereas patient and healthy donor samples were processed jointly. Using the immunoSEQ multiplex PCR, TCRB sequences were amplified from cDNA into 87-bp fragments spanning the CDR3 region. Amplicons were sequenced on the Illumina HiSeq platform. The authors' pipeline ran thus. PCR bias was computationally corrected using synthetic template baselines, reads within Hamming distance 2 were collapsed, and singletons that could not be merged were discarded. Reads were aligned against IMGT so that V, D and J genes, CDR3 length and insertions or deletions at six rearrangement sites could be assigned. Within each subset, clonotype counts were normalized to sorted cell number, after which true diversity and Gini coefficients were computed with the tcR R package. The overlap coefficient, calculated on TCRB nucleotide sequences, was used to measure repertoire sharing. As a proxy for the pre-selection repertoire, out-of-frame TCRB sequences from naive cells were analyzed. TCRdb retrieved this table from immuneACCESS and kept in-frame rearrangements only. Not all clones are present; in checked studies, unresolved V genes account for under half, and no reason is known for the remainder. That table furnishes V, J and clone size, whereas the DNA furnished D and trimming. For this sample there are 600,000 to 750,000 clones; roughly 12% appear just once. The ten largest clones take up roughly 0.12% of the sample.

In this chain, TRBV20-1 is recombined with TRBJ1-1, with no confidently assigned D gene. Sequenced: naive CD4+ T cells from blood. This specimen's cell subset or site label, interpreted: true naive CD4+ T cells. The receptor was isolated from a man aged 30-40 years with type 1 diabetes. The sequenced DNA: TGCAGTGGTGGGTCAGCTTTCTTT. This yields the protein CSGGSAFF.